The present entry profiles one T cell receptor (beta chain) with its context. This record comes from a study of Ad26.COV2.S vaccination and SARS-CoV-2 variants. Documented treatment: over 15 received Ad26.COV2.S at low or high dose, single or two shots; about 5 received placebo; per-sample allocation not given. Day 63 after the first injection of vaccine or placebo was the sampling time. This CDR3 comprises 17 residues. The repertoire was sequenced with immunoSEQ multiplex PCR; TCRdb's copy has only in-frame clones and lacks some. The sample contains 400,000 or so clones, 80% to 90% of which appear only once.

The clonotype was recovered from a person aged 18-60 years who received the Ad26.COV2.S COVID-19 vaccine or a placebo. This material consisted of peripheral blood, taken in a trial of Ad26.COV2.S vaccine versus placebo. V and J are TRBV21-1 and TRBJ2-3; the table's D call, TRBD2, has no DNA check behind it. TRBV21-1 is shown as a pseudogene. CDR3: CASSKAGSREDTDTQYF. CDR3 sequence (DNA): TGTGCCAGCAGCAAAGCGGGGAGCAGGGAGGACACAGATACGCAGTATTTT.